This entry describes one T cell receptor (beta chain). These data are taken from a study of blood T cell repertoires in COVID-19. CDR3 length: 15 amino acids. V was cut by 0 bases and J by 9 bases, with 15 bases left in between. Germline-derived CDR1 and CDR2 are PRHDT and FYEKMQ (reference sequence). Sequenced by immunoSEQ multiplex PCR; TCRdb stores in-frame clones only, minus some. The top ten hold 0.8% to 0.85% of the sample, which has about 420,000 clones, 70% to 90% seen once. This TCR came from a man aged 18 to 35 with COVID-19, enrolled during active disease. The sequencing input was peripheral blood. This chain uses TRBV13 with TRBJ2-1; TRBD2 might be the D (6 bases). CDR3 amino acids: CASSLGRRAGAEQFF. Written as DNA, the CDR3 is TGTGCCAGCAGCTTAGGCCGGAGGGCAGGAGCTGAGCAGTTCTTC.